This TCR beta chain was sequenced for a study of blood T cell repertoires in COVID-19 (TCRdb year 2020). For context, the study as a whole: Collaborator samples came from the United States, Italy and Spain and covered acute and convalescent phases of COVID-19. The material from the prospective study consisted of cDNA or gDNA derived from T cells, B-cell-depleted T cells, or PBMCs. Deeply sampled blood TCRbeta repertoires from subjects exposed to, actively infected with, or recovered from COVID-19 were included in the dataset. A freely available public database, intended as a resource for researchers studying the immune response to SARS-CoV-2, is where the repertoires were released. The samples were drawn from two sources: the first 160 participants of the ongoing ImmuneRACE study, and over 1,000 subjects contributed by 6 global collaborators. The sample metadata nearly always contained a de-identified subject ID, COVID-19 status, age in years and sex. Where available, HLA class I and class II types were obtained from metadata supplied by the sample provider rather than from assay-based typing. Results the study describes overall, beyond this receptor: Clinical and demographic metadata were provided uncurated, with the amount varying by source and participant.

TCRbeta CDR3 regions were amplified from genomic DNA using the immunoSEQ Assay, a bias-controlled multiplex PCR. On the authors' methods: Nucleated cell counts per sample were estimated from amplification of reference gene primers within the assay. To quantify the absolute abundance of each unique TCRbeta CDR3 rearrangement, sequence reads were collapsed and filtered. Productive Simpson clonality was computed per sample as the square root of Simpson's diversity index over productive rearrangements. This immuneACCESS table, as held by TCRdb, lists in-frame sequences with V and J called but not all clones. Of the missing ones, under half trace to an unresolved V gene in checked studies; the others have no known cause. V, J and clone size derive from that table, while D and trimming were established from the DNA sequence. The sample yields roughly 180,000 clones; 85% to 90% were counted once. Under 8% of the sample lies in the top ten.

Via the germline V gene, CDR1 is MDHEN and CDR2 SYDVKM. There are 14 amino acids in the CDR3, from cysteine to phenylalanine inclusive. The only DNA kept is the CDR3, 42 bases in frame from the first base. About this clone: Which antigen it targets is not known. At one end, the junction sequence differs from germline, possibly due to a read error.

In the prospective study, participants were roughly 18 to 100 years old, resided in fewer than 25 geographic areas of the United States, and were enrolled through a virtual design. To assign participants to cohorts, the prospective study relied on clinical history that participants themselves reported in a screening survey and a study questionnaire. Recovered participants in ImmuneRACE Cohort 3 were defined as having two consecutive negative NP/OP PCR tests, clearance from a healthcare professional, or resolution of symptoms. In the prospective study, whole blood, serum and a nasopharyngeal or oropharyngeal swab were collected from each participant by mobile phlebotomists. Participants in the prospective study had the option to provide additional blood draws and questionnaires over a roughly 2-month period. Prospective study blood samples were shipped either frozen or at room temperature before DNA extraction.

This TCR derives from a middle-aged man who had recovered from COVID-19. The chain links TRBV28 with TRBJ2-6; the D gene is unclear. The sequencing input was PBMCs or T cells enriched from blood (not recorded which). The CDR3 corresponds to CASSLAAGANVLTF. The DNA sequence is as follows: TGTGCCAGTAGTTTGGCAGCTGGGGCCAACGTCCTGACTTTC. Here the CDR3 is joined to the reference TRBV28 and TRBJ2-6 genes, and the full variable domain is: DVKVTQSSRYLVKRTGEKVFLECVQDMDHENMFWYRQDPGLGLRLIYFSYDVKMKEKGDIPEGYSVSREKKERFSLILESASTNQTSMYLCASSLAAGANVLTFGAGSRLTVL.